Below, 3 T cell receptor beta chains from the same sample are listed, as sequenced in a study of blood T cells in healthy people across ages. A sample-barcoded 5' primer and a J-beta primer mix were used in a second PCR of about 7 to 12 cycles. TCRdb re-analysed the 5' RACE reads in MiXCR, keeping a single row per CDR3 protein. This repertoire shows 550,000 to 800,000 distinct CDR3 sequences, more than 20% found once; its top ten account for about 3.6%. The sample was blood. These receptors were taken from a man aged 65 to 79 in good health.

This clonotype was counted a few times. The chain links TRBV7-8 to TRBJ2-1, with a possible D match to TRBD1 (7 bases). This CDR3 spans 18 amino acids. Trimming shortened V by 2 bases and J by 6 bases, and 23 bases separated the two germline ends. The germline CDR1 and CDR2 sequences are SGHVS and FQNEAQ. The CDR3 is CASSLLGGGGVSGNEQFF. For the CDR3, the DNA is TGTGCCAGCAGCTTACTAGGCGGAGGGGGCGTATCTGGCAATGAGCAGTTCTTC. The full variable domain, completed using reference TRBV7-8 and TRBJ2-1, is GAGVSQSPRYKVAKRGQDVALRCDPISGHVSLFWYQQALGQGPEFLTYFQNEAQLDKSGLPSDRFFAERPEGSVSTLKIQRTQQEDSAVYLCASSLLGGGGVSGNEQFFGPGTRLTVL.

This clonotype has a single count. The chain carries TRBV20-1 and TRBJ2-7; 12 bases align to TRBD2. The CDR3 extends over 16 amino acids. Germline trimming cut 0 bases from V and 5 bases from J; bases unmatched to any gene: 8. The V gene's germline CDR1 is DFQATT and CDR2 SNEGSKA (reference sequence). CDR3 in amino acids: CSARDWTSGKKDEQYF. The DNA for the CDR3 is TGCAGTGCTAGAGATTGGACTAGCGGGAAGAAGGACGAGCAGTACTTC.

The chain combines TRBV6-2 or TRBV6-3 with TRBJ2-1; D is perhaps TRBD2 (6 bases). Germline CDR1 reads MNHEY; CDR2 reads SVGEGT. This CDR3 is 16 amino acids long. V shed 5 bases and J shed 2 bases, with 16 bases lying between them. CDR3 protein: CASSPTGTPPYNEQFF. The CDR3 DNA sequence: TGTGCCAGCAGTCCCACCGGGACTCCACCCTACAATGAGCAGTTCTTC.